The present TCR beta chain was sequenced within a study of shared clonotypes between healthy human individuals. Naive CD8 populations comprised CD45RO-negative cells positively selected for CCR7, excluding terminally differentiated effector memory CD45RA+ cells. Adult donors, all healthy and HIV-negative, had no recent acute infections or vaccinations. CDR1 is SEHNR and CDR2 is FQNEAQ in the germline V gene (reference sequence). This CDR3 has 17 amino acids. V was clipped by 0 bases and J by 0 bases, with 12 bases between them. Regarding this clone: What it binds is not known.

TCRdb keeps only in-frame clones here, not all; method: immunoSEQ multiplex PCR. The repertoire includes approximately 2,200,000 clones, about 92% of them detected once, and 1.5% to 2% sits in the top ten. General study points: Sharing across four donors was highest in naive CD4 (roughly 5%) and lowest in memory CD8 (roughly 0.4%). Genetic and exposure-history diversity was limited by the few donors.

The clonotype comes from a man between 18 and 35 years old in good health. Some clones in this sample may be carry-over from other donors' samples. Sequencing was carried out using naive CD8+ T cells from PBMCs. The chain employs TRBV7-9 and TRBJ2-1; D gene ambiguous. CDR3 region: CASSLAQTWSSYNEQFF. DNA of the CDR3: TGTGCCAGCAGCTTAGCGCAAACCTGGAGCTCCTACAATGAGCAGTTCTTC.